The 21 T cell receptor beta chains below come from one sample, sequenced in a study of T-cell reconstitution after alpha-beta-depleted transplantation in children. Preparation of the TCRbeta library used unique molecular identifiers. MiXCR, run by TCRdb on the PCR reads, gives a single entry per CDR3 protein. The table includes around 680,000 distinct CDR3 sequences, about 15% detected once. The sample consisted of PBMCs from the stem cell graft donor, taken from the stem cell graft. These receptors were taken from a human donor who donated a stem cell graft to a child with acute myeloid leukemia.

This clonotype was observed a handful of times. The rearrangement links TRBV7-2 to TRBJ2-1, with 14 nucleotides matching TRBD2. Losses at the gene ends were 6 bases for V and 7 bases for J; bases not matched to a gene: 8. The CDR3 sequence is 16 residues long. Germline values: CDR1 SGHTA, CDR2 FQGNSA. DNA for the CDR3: TGTGCCAGCAGGCCTCGACTAGCGGGGGGGGCAAATGAGCAGTTCTTC. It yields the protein CASRPRLAGGANEQFF. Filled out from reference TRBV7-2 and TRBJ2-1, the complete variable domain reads GAGVSQSPSNKVTEKGKDVELRCDPISGHTALYWYRQSLGQGLEFLIYFQGNSAPDKSGLPSDRFSAERTGGSVSTLTIQRTQQEDSAVYLCASRPRLAGGANEQFFGPGTRLTVL.

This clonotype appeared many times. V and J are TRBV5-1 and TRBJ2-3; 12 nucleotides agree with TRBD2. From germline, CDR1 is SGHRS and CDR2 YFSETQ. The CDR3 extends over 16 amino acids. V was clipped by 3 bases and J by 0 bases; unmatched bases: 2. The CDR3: CASSSGLAGSTDTQYF. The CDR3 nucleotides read TGCGCCAGCAGCTCCGGACTAGCGGGGAGCACAGATACGCAGTATTTT. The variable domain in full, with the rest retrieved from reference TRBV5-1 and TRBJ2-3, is KAGVTQTPRYLIKTRGQQVTLSCSPISGHRSVSWYQQTPGQGLQFLFEYFSETQRNKGNFPGRFSGRQFSNSRSEMNVSTLELGDSALYLCASSSGLAGSTDTQYFGPGTRLTVL.

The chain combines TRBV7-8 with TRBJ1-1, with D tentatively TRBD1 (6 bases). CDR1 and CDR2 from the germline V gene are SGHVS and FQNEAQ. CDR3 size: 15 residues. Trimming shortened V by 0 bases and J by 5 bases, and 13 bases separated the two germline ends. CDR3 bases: TGTGCCAGCAGCTTAGCGGGGGGCGCGGGTACTGAAGCTTTCTTT. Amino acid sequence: CASSLAGGAGTEAFF.

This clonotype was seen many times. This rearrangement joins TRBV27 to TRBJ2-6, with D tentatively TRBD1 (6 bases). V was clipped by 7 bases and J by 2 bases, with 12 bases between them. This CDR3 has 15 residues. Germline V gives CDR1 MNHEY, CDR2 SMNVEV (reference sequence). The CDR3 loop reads CASTLGGPGANVLTF. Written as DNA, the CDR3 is TGTGCCAGCACCCTAGGGGGTCCTGGGGCCAACGTCCTGACTTTC.

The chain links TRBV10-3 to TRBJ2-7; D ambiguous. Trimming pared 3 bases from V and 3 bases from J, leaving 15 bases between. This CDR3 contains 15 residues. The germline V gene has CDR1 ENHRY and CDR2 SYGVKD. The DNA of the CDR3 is TGTGCCATCAGTGACCCCCAAAAGTCCATCTACGAGCAGTACGTC. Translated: CAISDPQKSIYEQYV.

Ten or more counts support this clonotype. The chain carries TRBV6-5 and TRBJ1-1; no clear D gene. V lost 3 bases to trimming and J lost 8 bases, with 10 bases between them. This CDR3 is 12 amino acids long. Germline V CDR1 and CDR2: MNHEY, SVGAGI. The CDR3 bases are TGTGCCAGCAGTTATTCCGGGCAGGAAGCTTTCTTT. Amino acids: CASSYSGQEAFF.

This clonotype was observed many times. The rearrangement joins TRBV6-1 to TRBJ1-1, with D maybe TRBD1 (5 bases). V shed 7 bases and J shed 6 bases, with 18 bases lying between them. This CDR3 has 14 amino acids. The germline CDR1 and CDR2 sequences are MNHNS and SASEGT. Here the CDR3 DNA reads TGTGCCAGCACATCGGAGGGGCAAAGAGCTGAAGCTTTCTTT. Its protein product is CASTSEGQRAEAFF.

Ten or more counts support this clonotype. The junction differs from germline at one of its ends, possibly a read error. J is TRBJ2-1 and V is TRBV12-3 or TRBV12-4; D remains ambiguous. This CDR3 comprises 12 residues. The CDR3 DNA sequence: TGTGCCAGCAGTTTCGACCGGGTCCTAGAATACTTC. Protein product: CASSFDRVLEYF.

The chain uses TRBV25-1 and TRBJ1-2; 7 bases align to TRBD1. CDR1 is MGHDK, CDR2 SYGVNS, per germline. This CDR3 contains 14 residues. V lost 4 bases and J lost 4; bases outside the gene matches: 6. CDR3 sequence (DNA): TGTGCCAGCAGTGCCCAGGGGGGAACCTATGGCTACACCTTC. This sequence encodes CASSAQGGTYGYTF.

CDR3 residues: CASSSPERTGWEKLFF. CDR3 in DNA: TGTGCCAGCAGCTCGCCTGAAAGGACAGGTTGGGAAAAACTGTTTTTT. The V call is TRBV7-9, the J call TRBJ1-4; 7 nucleotides match TRBD1. CDR1 SEHNR and CDR2 FQNEAQ come from the germline V gene (reference sequence). V dropped 4 bases and J dropped 8; count of bases not matched to a gene: 13. CDR3 length: 16 amino acids.

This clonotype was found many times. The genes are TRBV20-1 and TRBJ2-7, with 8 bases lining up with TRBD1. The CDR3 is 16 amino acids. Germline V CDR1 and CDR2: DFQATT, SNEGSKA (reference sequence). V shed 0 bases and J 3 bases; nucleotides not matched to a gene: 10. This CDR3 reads CSARDPGQGRIYEQYF. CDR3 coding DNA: TGCAGTGCTAGAGATCCCGGACAGGGCAGAATCTACGAGCAGTACTTC.

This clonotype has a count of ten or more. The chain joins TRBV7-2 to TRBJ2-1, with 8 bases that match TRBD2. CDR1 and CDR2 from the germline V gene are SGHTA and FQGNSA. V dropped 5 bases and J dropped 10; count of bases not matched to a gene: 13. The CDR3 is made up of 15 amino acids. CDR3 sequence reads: CASSPTSGMPQEQFF. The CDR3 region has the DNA TGTGCCAGCAGCCCTACTAGCGGCATGCCTCAAGAGCAGTTCTTC.

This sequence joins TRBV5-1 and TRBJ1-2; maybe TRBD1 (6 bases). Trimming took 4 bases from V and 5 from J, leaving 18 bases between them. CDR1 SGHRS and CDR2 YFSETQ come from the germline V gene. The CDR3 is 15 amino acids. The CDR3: CASSDQQGLLYGYTF. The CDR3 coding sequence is TGCGCCAGCAGCGACCAACAGGGTTTACTATATGGCTACACCTTC.

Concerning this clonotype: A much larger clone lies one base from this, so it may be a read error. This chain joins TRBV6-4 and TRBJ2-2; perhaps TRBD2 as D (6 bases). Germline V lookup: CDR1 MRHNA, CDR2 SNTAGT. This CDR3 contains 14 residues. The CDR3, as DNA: TGTCCCAGCAGTGGGGGGACGGCCACCGGGGAGCTGTTTTTT. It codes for CPSSGGTATGELFF.

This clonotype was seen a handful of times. This CDR3 is CASSTRQGEQYV. CDR3 sequence (DNA): TGTGCCAGCAGCACCCGACAGGGGGAGCAGTACGTC. J is TRBJ2-7 and V is TRBV13, with 8 bases lining up with TRBD1. CDR1 and CDR2 from the germline V gene are PRHDT and FYEKMQ (reference sequence). The CDR3 runs 12 residues. V lost 5 bases and J lost 7; bases outside the gene matches: 4.

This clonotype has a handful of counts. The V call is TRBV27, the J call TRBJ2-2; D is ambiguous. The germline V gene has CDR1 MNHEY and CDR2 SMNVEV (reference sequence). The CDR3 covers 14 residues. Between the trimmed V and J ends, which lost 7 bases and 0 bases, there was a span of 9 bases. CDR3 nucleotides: TGTGCCAGCACTGACGGCGCGAACACCGGGGAGCTGTTTTTT. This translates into CASTDGANTGELFF.

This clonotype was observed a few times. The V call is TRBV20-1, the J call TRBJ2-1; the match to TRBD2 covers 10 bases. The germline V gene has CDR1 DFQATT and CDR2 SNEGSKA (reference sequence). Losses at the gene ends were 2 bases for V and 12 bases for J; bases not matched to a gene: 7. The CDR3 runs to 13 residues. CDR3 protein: CSARKAGGPAQFF. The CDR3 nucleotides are TGCAGTGCTAGAAAAGCGGGGGGGCCGGCGCAGTTCTTC.

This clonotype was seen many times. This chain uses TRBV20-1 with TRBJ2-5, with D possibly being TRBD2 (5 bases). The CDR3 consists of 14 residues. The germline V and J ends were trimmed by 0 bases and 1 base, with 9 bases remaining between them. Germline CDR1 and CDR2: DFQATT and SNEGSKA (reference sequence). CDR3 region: CSARESGPQETQYF. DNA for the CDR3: TGCAGTGCTAGAGAGAGCGGACCCCAAGAGACCCAGTACTTC.

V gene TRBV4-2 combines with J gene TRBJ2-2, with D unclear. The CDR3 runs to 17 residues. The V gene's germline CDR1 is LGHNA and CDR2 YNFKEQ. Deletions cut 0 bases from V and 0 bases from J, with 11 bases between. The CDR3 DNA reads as TGTGCCAGCAGCCAAGAAGTGGCGACGGCGAACACCGGGGAGCTGTTTTTT. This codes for CASSQEVATANTGELFF.

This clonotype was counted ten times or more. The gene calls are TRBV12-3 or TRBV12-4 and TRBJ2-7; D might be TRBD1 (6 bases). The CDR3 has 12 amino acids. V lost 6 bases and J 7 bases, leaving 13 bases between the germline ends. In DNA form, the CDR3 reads TGTGCCAGCAGAGGGTACAGGGAAGAGCAGTACTTC. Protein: CASRGYREEQYF.

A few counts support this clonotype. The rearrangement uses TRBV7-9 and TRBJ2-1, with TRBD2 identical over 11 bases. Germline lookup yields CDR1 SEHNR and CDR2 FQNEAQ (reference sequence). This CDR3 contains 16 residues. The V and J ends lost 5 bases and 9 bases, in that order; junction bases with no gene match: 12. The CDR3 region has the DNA TGTGCCAGCAGCCAGCCCCGAACTAGCGGGGGCGGTGAGCAGTTCTTC. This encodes CASSQPRTSGGGEQFF.